This TCR beta chain was captured in a study of spatial heterogeneity in lung cancer (dated by TCRdb to the late 2010s). The study in broad terms: Beta-chain transcripts were consistently detected in greater numbers than alpha-chain transcripts, which likely reflected higher beta-chain transcript abundance. Nonsynonymous mutation counts, determined by whole-exome sequencing of tumor tissue, were related to TCR repertoire features. In the raw uncorrected reads, each unique combination of TCR and UMI appeared more than ten times on average. The study quantitatively compared TCR alpha and beta repertoires across multiple tumor regions, matched nontumor lung and blood in non-small cell lung cancer. Both alpha and beta chains were TCR-sequenced in samples taken at surgery, namely 220 tumor regions, approximately 63 matched nontumor lung samples and some 53 PBMC samples. The full study reports these points: Ubiquitous expanded tumor TCRs were detected in blood more often at tumor resection than at routine follow-up. Additional single-cell paired TCR alpha and beta sequencing was considered necessary to confirm, at a functional level, the hypothesis that regional TCRs recognize regional mutations.

Preparation of the library involved 5' RACE. The sequencer was a NextSeq 500. In the TCR library protocol, a unique molecular identifier was attached to each TCR cDNA molecule so that PCR and sequencing errors could be corrected. Per the original workflow: TCR identification, UMI-based error correction and CDR3 extraction were all carried out with Decombinator tools. TCRs above a frequency of 2 per 1,000, corresponding to the top 1% of the tumor frequency distribution, were defined as expanded. Renyi diversity was computed with the R vegan package after each repertoire had been subsampled 100 times to 5,000 TCRs. To build CDR3 similarity networks, amino acid triplet string-kernel similarity was used, and CDR3s were connected when their pairwise similarity was above 0.82. Starting from the raw public reads, TCRdb applied fastp trimming at Q25, assembled clones with MiXCR and retained in-frame beta chains. Entries that share a CDR3 protein sequence are merged under the most common genes and DNA. Here the V and J calls rest on TCRdb's processing, not on the authors' analysis. Within this sample are more than 75,000 distinct CDR3 sequences, with about 12% of them counted one time only. 4.5% to 5.5% of the sample goes to the ten largest clones.

At least ten counts were recorded for this clonotype. Its cognate antigen has yet to be identified. No base quality values were provided; no much bigger clone lies one nucleotide off. This specimen's time point label, per the study, means: sample taken at primary tumor resection. Whole RNA extracted from tumor and nontumor lung tissue, or from cryopreserved PBMC samples, was used for TCR sequencing without cell sorting. The donors were some 76 patients from the lung TRACERx cohort who had early-stage, untreated non-small cell lung cancer. Only patients for whom sufficient RNA was available from at least two tumor regions were selected for TCR sequencing. The trim is 7 bases for V and 2 bases for J, with a gap of 14 bases between the germline ends. The CDR3 has 14 amino acids, counting the end cysteine and phenylalanine. Only CDR3 DNA is held: 42 bases, read in frame from base 1. CDR1 SEHNR and CDR2 FQNEAQ are derived from the germline V gene (reference sequence).

The receptor's source is a male donor with early-stage non-small cell lung cancer. This sequence uses TRBV7-9 and TRBJ1-1, with no D gene named confidently. Sequencing used PBMCs, obtained at surgery. The nucleotide sequence reads as follows: TGTGCCAGCAAAGGGCTCAGAGATAACACTGAAGCTTTCTTT. This encodes CASKGLRDNTEAFF.